Below, 15 T cell receptor beta chains from the same sample are listed, as sequenced in a study of beta chain features in type 1 diabetes. Study-level points and caveats: When Type 1 diabetes patients were examined, their TCRB CDR3s proved moderately but significantly shorter in all four CD4+ subsets.

Their recognized antigens are unknown. The investigators reverse transcribed all of the isolated RNA, so they sequenced expressed TCRB transcripts. Sequencing was performed with immunoSEQ multiplex PCR; in TCRdb, only in-frame clones are kept and a portion is missing. Of a few hundred thousand clones in the sample, over 8.5% were seen once. Sequences were obtained from central memory CD4+ T cells from blood. Receptor source: a man aged 25 to 45 with type 1 diabetes.

The J gene is TRBJ1-2, the V gene TRBV11-1; D is ambiguous. V dropped 2 bases and J dropped 8 bases, with 12 bases sitting between them. This CDR3 spans 13 amino acids. Germline values: CDR1 SGHAT, CDR2 FQDESV (reference sequence). The CDR3 loop is CASSLNPQYGYTF. CDR3 DNA sequence: TGTGCCAGCAGCTTAAATCCGCAATACGGCTACACCTTC.

A few counts support this clone. The V gene is TRBV6-6, the J gene TRBJ2-7; no definite D call. Trimming removed 7 bases at V and 4 bases at J, with 20 bases between. The CDR3 contains 15 residues. The germline gives CDR1 MNHNY, CDR2 SVGAGI (reference sequence). CDR3 loop: CASIVPLGNTYEQYF. In nucleotides, the CDR3 is TGTGCCAGCATTGTTCCACTGGGCAATACGTACGAGCAGTACTTC.

This clone was counted between two and nine times. CDR3 in DNA: TGTGCCAGCAGTTTGTTCGTTGTGGACACCGGGGAGCTGTTTTTT. This translates into CASSLFVVDTGELFF. The genes are TRBV27 and TRBJ2-2; D not resolved. Germline V gene data show CDR1 as MNHEY and CDR2 as SMNVEV (reference sequence). The CDR3 is 15 amino acids. Trimming cost V 3 bases and J 3 bases, with 11 bases left between them.

The chain combines TRBV19 with TRBJ1-5, with TRBD1 matching 8 bases. This CDR3 region has 16 residues. Germline loops: CDR1 LNHDA, CDR2 SQIVND (reference sequence). Losses at the gene ends were 10 bases for V and 1 base for J; bases not matched to a gene: 12. The CDR3 bases are TGTGCCACCCGAGACAGGGGCGCGTTGAGCAATCAGCCCCAGCATTTT. Translation: CATRDRGALSNQPQHF.

This clone was recorded at least ten times. Additional DNA sequences in this sample encode the identical CDR3. The V gene is TRBV18, the J gene TRBJ2-4; D is ambiguous. V was cut by 3 bases and J by 2 bases, with 17 bases left in between. Germline lookup yields CDR1 KGHSH and CDR2 LQKENI. CDR3 length equals 17 residues. The CDR3 DNA reads TGTGCCAGCTCACCCCCTCGAGAGGCGCGGTCCAAAAACATTCAGTACTTC. Protein product: CASSPPREARSKNIQYF.

In this sample, this clone turned up a few times. Compared with germline, one end of the junction differs, possibly owing to a read error. The chain is built from TRBV5-4 and TRBJ1-1; no definite D call. The CDR3 has 13 amino acids. The germline gives CDR1 SGHNT, CDR2 YYREEE (reference sequence). The CDR3 region is CASRTELNTEAFF. The CDR3 bases are TGCGCCAGCAGGACGGAGCTGAACACTGAAGCTTTCTTT.

With regard to this clone: A much larger clone differs from this one at a single base, so this may be a read error. The chain combines TRBV6-1 with TRBJ2-5; D possibly matches TRBD1 or TRBD2 (5 bases each). The CDR3 is 13 residues long. The V end was cut by 4 bases, the J end by 0 bases, with 6 bases between. CDR1 MNHNS and CDR2 SASEGT come from the germline V gene. The CDR3 region is CASSVGDQETQYF. The CDR3 region has the DNA TGTGCCAGCAGTGTGGGGGACCAAGAGACCCAGTACTTC.

This clone was counted a few times. The genes are TRBV27 and TRBJ1-4; a possible D gene is TRBD1 (5 bases). Germline V lookup: CDR1 MNHEY, CDR2 SMNVEV (reference sequence). V was cut by 3 bases and J by 1 base, with 9 bases left in between. The CDR3 covers 15 residues. The CDR3 DNA follows: TGTGCCAGCAGTTTTATTGGGGGAACTAATGAAAAACTGTTTTTT. Translation gives CASSFIGGTNEKLFF.

V gene TRBV27 combines with J gene TRBJ2-2, with 13 bases that match TRBD2. Germline loops: CDR1 MNHEY, CDR2 SMNVEV (reference sequence). The junction had 3 bases not matched to a gene; V was cut back by 4 bases and J by 4 bases. The CDR3 is made up of 16 amino acids. Here the CDR3 reads CASSSGLAGVTGELFF. The CDR3 coding sequence is TGTGCCAGCAGTTCCGGACTAGCGGGGGTCACCGGGGAGCTGTTTTTT.

This chain links TRBV11-2 with TRBJ2-7; 7 positions match TRBD2. This CDR3 is 15 amino acids long. Losses at the gene ends were 1 base for V and 5 bases for J; bases not matched to a gene: 8. Germline-derived CDR1 and CDR2 are SGHAT and FQNNGV. The CDR3 coding sequence is TGTGCCAGCAGCTTAGCGAGCGGGACTATGAACGAGCAGTACTTC. This gives the protein CASSLASGTMNEQYF.

The rearrangement links TRBV7-8 to TRBJ1-2; D is ambiguous. The germline gives CDR1 SGHVS, CDR2 FQNEAQ. This CDR3 has 14 residues. Deletions cut 1 base from V and 0 bases from J, with 6 bases between. The CDR3 DNA follows: TGTGCCAGCAGCTTAGTCGTAGCTAACTATGGCTACACCTTC. Its translation: CASSLVVANYGYTF.

This clone showed up just a few times. The chain links TRBV5-1 to TRBJ2-7; D is perhaps TRBD2 (5 bases). The CDR3 contains 12 residues. Between the trimmed V and J ends, which lost 7 bases and 3 bases, there was a span of 11 bases. In germline, CDR1 is SGHRS, CDR2 YFSETQ. CDR3 sequence reads: CASRDYYYEQYF. Written as DNA, the CDR3 is TGCGCCAGCCGCGACTACTACTACGAGCAGTACTTC.

This clone was recorded at least ten times. The rearrangement joins TRBV19 to TRBJ2-7, with 9 bases aligning to TRBD1. Germline V gene sequence: CDR1 LNHDA, CDR2 SQIVND (reference sequence). The ends lost 6 bases at V and 1 base at J; junction bases unmatched: 7. The CDR3 runs 15 residues. The CDR3 DNA sequence: TGTGCCAGTAGCCCGGAAGACAGGGGGTCCTACGAGCAGTACTTC. This translates into CASSPEDRGSYEQYF.

The chain joins TRBV2 to TRBJ1-1; the D gene is possibly TRBD1 (5 bases). CDR3 size: 15 residues. Germline lookup yields CDR1 SNHLY and CDR2 FYNNEI. V was shortened by 5 bases and J by 0 bases, with 13 bases between the two germline ends. The CDR3 DNA follows: TGTGCCAGCAGTCCGGGACTTCTTATGAACACTGAAGCTTTCTTT. Translating it yields CASSPGLLMNTEAFF.

The V call is TRBV27, the J call TRBJ2-1; the D is unclear. This CDR3 comprises 14 residues. V was trimmed by 2 bases and J by 12 bases, leaving 17 bases between them. The germline gives CDR1 MNHEY, CDR2 SMNVEV (reference sequence). The CDR3 region has the DNA TGTGCCAGCAGTTTAACCCGTCCCAGCGAGACGCAGTTCTTC. Its translation: CASSLTRPSETQFF.